This passage covers 18 T cell receptor beta chains from one sample sequenced in a study of cytomegalovirus exposure and HLA in healthy donors (dated by TCRdb to the late 2010s). Libraries were built with the immunoSEQ multiplex PCR assay. For the multiplex PCR, a mixture combining 60 forward primers for TCR Vbeta segments and 13 reverse primers for TCR Jbeta segments was used. TCRdb mirrors the immuneACCESS table, restricted to in-frame sequences. Some clones are absent from its copies; in checked studies, under half trace to an unresolved V gene, and the reason for the others is unknown. The sample contains a few hundred thousand clones, 70% to 85% of them found a single time. The ten largest account for about 0.2% of the sample. The source material was PBMCs. These receptors were obtained from a girl aged 2 to 9 in good health and CMV-seronegative.

The chain recombines TRBV7-6 with TRBJ2-7; TRBD2 aligns across 7 bases. Trimming took 5 bases from V and 1 from J; bases not matched to a gene: 2. CDR3 length: 13 amino acids. Germline lookup yields CDR1 SGHVS and CDR2 FNYEAQ. CDR3 amino acids: CASSPAGSYEQYF. The DNA for the CDR3 is TGTGCCAGCAGCCCAGCGGGGTCCTACGAGCAGTACTTC.

The V call is TRBV2, the J call TRBJ1-1; 8 nucleotides match TRBD1. The CDR3 has 12 amino acids. Germline V lookup: CDR1 SNHLY, CDR2 FYNNEI. Trimming took 6 bases from V and 8 from J; bases not matched to a gene: 5. As DNA, the CDR3 is TGTGCCAGCAGAATTGGGACAGGCGAAGCTTTCTTT. Encoded protein: CASRIGTGEAFF.

The genes are TRBV27 and TRBJ2-7; D not certain. V lost 4 bases and J 2 bases, leaving 12 bases between the germline ends. The CDR3 loop spans 14 amino acids. Germline V lookup: CDR1 MNHEY, CDR2 SMNVEV (reference sequence). CDR3 bases: TGTGCCAGCAGTTCAACTATTCCGCCCTACGAGCAGTACTTC. Encoded protein: CASSSTIPPYEQYF.

The chain uses TRBV9 and TRBJ2-3; the match to TRBD2 covers 8 bases. The CDR3 sequence is 16 residues long. Germline CDR1 and CDR2: SGDLS and YYNGEE. With V trimmed by 0 bases and J by 2 bases, 5 bases remained unmatched. CDR3 amino acids: CASSVATSGFTDTQYF. The CDR3 nucleotides read TGTGCCAGCAGCGTAGCAACTAGCGGATTCACAGATACGCAGTATTTT.

V gene TRBV11-1 combines with J gene TRBJ1-3; 7 bases align to TRBD1. Germline values: CDR1 SGHAT, CDR2 FQDESV (reference sequence). The CDR3 has 17 amino acids. The J segment lost 2 bases and the V segment lost 5 bases, leaving 12 bases of the junction unmatched. The CDR3 reads CASSAPRQGSPGNTIYF. The CDR3 DNA is TGTGCCAGCAGCGCCCCGCGACAGGGATCTCCTGGAAACACCATATATTTT.

Remarks on this clone: A junction boundary mismatches the germline segment, possibly from a read error. Other DNA sequences of this sample code for an identical CDR3. The V call is TRBV6-5, the J call TRBJ1-6; D possibly corresponds to TRBD1 (5 bases). Per germline, CDR1 MNHEY and CDR2 SVGAGI. This CDR3 has 14 residues. The CDR3 loop is CASSYWGENSPLHF. CDR3 DNA sequence: TGTGCCAGCAGTTACTGGGGGGAGAATTCACCCCTCCACTTC.

The chain recombines TRBV2 with TRBJ2-5; 9 bases map to TRBD2. The CDR3 consists of 15 residues. The V gene end was trimmed by 2 bases and the J gene end by 5 bases; junction bases not matched to a gene: 6. Germline V gene data show CDR1 as SNHLY and CDR2 as FYNNEI. The CDR3 sequence: CASSERASGMETQYF. The CDR3, as DNA: TGTGCCAGCAGTGAAAGGGCTAGCGGGATGGAGACCCAGTACTTC.

The rearrangement uses TRBV30 and TRBJ1-1, with D uncertain. V was cut by 0 bases and J by 4 bases, with 3 bases left in between. CDR3 length: 11 residues. Germline lookup yields CDR1 GTSNPN and CDR2 SVGIG (reference sequence). This chain's CDR3 is CAWSVSTEAFF. The CDR3 DNA reads TGTGCCTGGAGTGTCAGCACTGAAGCTTTCTTT.

The chain combines TRBV2 with TRBJ2-7; D is perhaps TRBD1 (6 bases). Per the germline V gene, CDR1 is SNHLY and CDR2 is FYNNEI. The V end was cut by 7 bases, the J end by 0 bases, with 10 bases between. This CDR3 region has 13 residues. The CDR3 loop reads CASTRGSSYEQYF. The CDR3 DNA reads as TGTGCCAGCACTAGGGGGTCCTCCTACGAGCAGTACTTC.

The J gene is TRBJ1-5, the V gene TRBV7-6, with 9 bases that match TRBD1. The CDR3 length is 15 residues. After removal of 3 bases from V and 1 base from J, the junction contained 1 base not matched to a gene. The germline CDR1 and CDR2 sequences are SGHVS and FNYEAQ. DNA for the CDR3: TGTGCCAGCAGCTTTGGGACAGGGAGCAATCAGCCCCAGCATTTT. Translation: CASSFGTGSNQPQHF. Using reference TRBV7-6 and TRBJ1-5 for the parts outside the CDR3, the full variable domain is GAGVSQSPRYKVTKRGQDVALRCDPISGHVSLYWYRQALGQGPEFLTYFNYEAQQDKSGLPNDRFSAERPEGSISTLTIQRTEQRDSAMYRCASSFGTGSNQPQHFGDGTRLSIL.

This clone was counted a few times. This chain connects TRBV25-1 to TRBJ1-6; D perhaps matches TRBD1 (5 bases). The germline gives CDR1 MGHDK, CDR2 SYGVNS. The CDR3 length is 16 residues. With 0 bases removed from V and 6 bases from J, the gap between germline ends came to 12 bases. The CDR3 spells CASSEYGGRGNSPLHF. CDR3 DNA sequence: TGTGCCAGCAGTGAATACGGGGGTCGGGGTAATTCACCCCTCCACTTT.

V is TRBV4-1 and J is TRBJ2-7; possible D gene TRBD2, 6 bases. Trimming cost V 4 bases and J 8 bases, with 18 bases left between them. This CDR3 contains 14 residues. Per germline, CDR1 MGHRA and CDR2 YSYEKL. CDR3 sequence: CASSLGTGVGQQYF. In nucleotides, the CDR3 is TGCGCCAGCAGCCTCGGGACGGGAGTGGGCCAGCAGTACTTC.

V and J are TRBV2 and TRBJ1-5, with 9 bases aligning to TRBD1. The ends lost 3 bases at V and 4 bases at J; junction bases unmatched: 4. This CDR3 has 15 residues. The germline gives CDR1 SNHLY, CDR2 FYNNEI. As DNA, the CDR3 is TGTGCCAGCAGTGAGTGGACAGGGGAAAATCAGCCCCAGCATTTT. Encoded protein: CASSEWTGENQPQHF.

This clone was detected only a few times. V and J are TRBV6-1 and TRBJ1-1; a weak D match, TRBD1 (5 bases). This CDR3 is built from 13 residues. Looked up from germline, CDR1 is MNHNS and CDR2 is SASEGT. V lost 2 bases to trimming and J lost 7 bases, with 11 bases between them. DNA of the CDR3: TGTGCCAGCAGTGAATTCAGGGCCGGTGAAGCTTTCTTT. This codes for CASSEFRAGEAFF.

J is TRBJ2-5 and V is TRBV6-1; D unclear. CDR1 is MNHNS and CDR2 is SASEGT in the germline V gene. V was trimmed by 1 base and J by 4 bases, leaving 10 bases between them. CDR3 length: 14 residues. The CDR3 is CASSEGSKRETQYF. The CDR3 nucleotides are TGTGCCAGCAGTGAAGGTTCTAAAAGAGAGACCCAGTACTTC.

The J gene is TRBJ1-3, the V gene TRBV5-1; 7 bases are shared with TRBD1. This CDR3 contains 15 residues. Germline loops: CDR1 SGHRS, CDR2 YFSETQ. With 1 base clipped from V and 0 bases from J, the junction kept 1 base outside the gene matches. In nucleotides, the CDR3 is TGCGCCAGCAGCTTGACAGGGGCCTCTGGAAACACCATATATTTT. Translation: CASSLTGASGNTIYF.

V is TRBV6-1 and J is TRBJ1-2, with D hard to call. With 1 base removed from V and 1 base from J, the gap between germline ends came to 7 bases. The CDR3 has 14 amino acids. Germline V gene sequence: CDR1 MNHNS, CDR2 SASEGT. In DNA, the CDR3 is TGTGCCAGCAGTGAAGGCCACTTTAACTATGGCTACACCTTC. Translating gives CASSEGHFNYGYTF.

The chain joins TRBV25-1 to TRBJ1-1, with D uncertain. CDR1 and CDR2 (germline): MGHDK, SYGVNS. This CDR3 has 11 amino acids. V gave up 4 bases and J gave up 5 bases, with 5 bases separating them. DNA of the CDR3: TGTGCCAGCAGTGTCGGGACTGAAGCTTTCTTT. Its protein is CASSVGTEAFF.